This is a list of T cell receptor beta chains from one sample in a study of CD8 T cells in Susac syndrome. TCRdb re-called the immunoSEQ multiplex PCR reads through MiXCR, storing one row per CDR3 protein. The sample carries roughly 150,000 distinct CDR3 sequences, 85% to 95% recorded once. Material for sequencing was CD4+ T cells from PBMCs. These receptors were obtained from a human donor with Susac syndrome. Both conserved end residues are part of each CDR3. The order of the fields is J gene, D gene, clone size, V gene, CDR3 DNA, CDR3 protein. D genes are given only for firm matches. The listing skips clone size in some rows; elsewhere it reads once, few, many or a size class.

>TRBJ2-1|-|-|TRBV18
TGTGCCAGCTCACCGAACCTAGGGCTTCACAATGAGCAGTTCTTC
CASSPNLGLHNEQFF
>TRBJ1-6|-|-|TRBV9
TGTGCCAGCAGCGTAGGGCAGGACTCCTATAATTCACCCCTCCACTTT
CASSVGQDSYNSPLHF
>TRBJ2-7|-|-|TRBV7-2
TGTGCCAGCAGCCCACCCGACTACGAGCAGTACTTC
CASSPPDYEQYF
>TRBJ2-2|-|-|TRBV3-1
TGTGCCAGCAGCCTACAGGGGAACACCGGGGAGCTGTTTTTT
CASSLQGNTGELFF
>TRBJ2-7|TRBD1|-|TRBV28
TGTGCCAGCGAAACAGGGGACTACGAGCAGTACTTC
CASETGDYEQYF
>TRBJ1-4|-|-|TRBV21-1
TGTGCCAGCAGCATGGACAGACCTAATGAAAAACTGTTTTTT
CASSMDRPNEKLFF
>TRBJ1-5|-|-|TRBV12-3/TRBV12-4
TGTGCCAGCAGCCAGGGCACTAGCAATCAGCCCCAGCATTTT
CASSQGTSNQPQHF
>TRBJ2-1|TRBD2|-|TRBV3-1
TGTGCCAGCAGCGACTATCTTAGGGAGGGTGATGAGCAGTTCTTC
CASSDYLREGDEQFF
>TRBJ2-2|-|-|TRBV9
TGTGCCAGCAGCGTAGATCCCGGGGAGCTGTTTTTT
CASSVDPGELFF
>TRBJ1-2|-|-|TRBV29-1
TGCAGCGTTGAGGCGGTCAGGGCGGGCGGCTACACCTTC
CSVEAVRAGGYTF
>TRBJ1-2|TRBD1|-|TRBV14
TGTGCCAGCAGCTCCCGGACAGGGTTCGCTAACTATGGCTACACCTTC
CASSSRTGFANYGYTF
>TRBJ2-7|-|-|TRBV3-1
TGTGCCAGCAGCCAGGCAGGGCCCTACGAGCAGTACTTC
CASSQAGPYEQYF
>TRBJ1-3|TRBD1|-|TRBV29-1
TGCAGCGTTGCGGGACAGGGAAACACCATATATTTT
CSVAGQGNTIYF
>TRBJ2-3|-|-|TRBV20-1
TGCAGTGCTAGATACGCGGCCACAGATACGCAGTATTTT
CSARYAATDTQYF
>TRBJ2-2|TRBD1|-|TRBV3-1
TGTGCCAGCAGCCGCGGGACAGGGCCTAACACCGGGGAGCTGTTTTTT
CASSRGTGPNTGELFF
>TRBJ1-5|-|-|TRBV19
TGTGCCAGTAAGGAGGGAAATCAGCCCCAGCATTTT
CASKEGNQPQHF
>TRBJ2-5|TRBD2|-|TRBV7-9
TGTGCCAGCAGCGAGCTAGCGGGGGGAGAGACCCAGTACTTC
CASSELAGGETQYF
>TRBJ2-3|-|-|TRBV5-8
TGTGCCAGCAGCTTAGGGACGGACGGCACAGATACGCAGTATTTT
CASSLGTDGTDTQYF
>TRBJ1-2|-|-|TRBV29-1
TGCAGCGTTGAAGGGGGGGCTCCTGCTGGCTACACCTTC
CSVEGGAPAGYTF
>TRBJ2-7|TRBD2|-|TRBV20-1
TGCAGTGCTAGAGCTAGCGGAACCTACGAGCAGTACTTC
CSARASGTYEQYF
>TRBJ1-1|-|-|TRBV20-1
TGCAGTGCTAGTAGGGGCGCTCTTGACACTGAAGCTTTCTTT
CSASRGALDTEAFF
>TRBJ2-2|-|-|TRBV28
TGTGCCAGCAGTTTTCGGACCACCGGGGAGCTGTTTTTT
CASSFRTTGELFF
>TRBJ2-3|TRBD1|-|TRBV2
TGTGCCAGCAATTGGCGACAGGGAGCAGATACGCAGTATTTT
CASNWRQGADTQYF
>TRBJ1-2|-|-|TRBV19
TGTGCCAGTAGGCGACAGGCCACGCATGGCTACACCTTC
CASRRQATHGYTF
>TRBJ1-2|-|-|TRBV14
TGTGCCAGCATCATCCGGGCCACGGCGGGGGGCTACACCTTC
CASIIRATAGGYTF
>TRBJ2-1|-|-|TRBV18
TGTGCCAGCTCACCGACAGTTCCGGGGAGCTCCTACAATGAGCAGTTCTTC
CASSPTVPGSSYNEQFF
>TRBJ1-2|-|-|TRBV21-1
TGTGCCACCCAAGATTTTCCTATCCGGGACAGGGGCTATGGCTACACCTTC
CATQDFPIRDRGYGYTF
>TRBJ2-6|-|-|TRBV28
TGTGCCAGCAGTGTTACTGGGGCCAACGTCCTGACTTTC
CASSVTGANVLTF
>TRBJ1-5|-|-|TRBV10-2
TGCGCCAGCACGCCCGGACCGGGGAGTCAGCCCCAGCATTTT
CASTPGPGSQPQHF
>TRBJ2-1|-|-|TRBV20-1
TGCAGTGCTAGAGTGGACGATTACAATGAGCAGTTCTTC
CSARVDDYNEQFF
>TRBJ2-7|TRBD1|-|TRBV9
TGTGCCAGCAGCGTAGGTGGACAGGGGTCCTACGAGCAGTACTTC
CASSVGGQGSYEQYF
>TRBJ1-2|TRBD1|-|TRBV20-1
TGCAGTGCTCTGACAGGGACCTATGGCTACACCTTC
CSALTGTYGYTF
>TRBJ1-1|-|-|TRBV3-1
TGTGCCAGCAGCCAAGATGGGGGAGGAGGCACTGAAGCTTTCTTT
CASSQDGGGGTEAFF
>TRBJ1-1|-|-|TRBV20-1
TGCAGTGCTAGAGATCTAGGGGTGAACACTGAAGCTTTCTTT
CSARDLGVNTEAFF
>TRBJ2-3|-|-|TRBV3-1
TGTGCCAGCAGCCAAGGTAATACGCAGTATTTT
CASSQGNTQYF
>TRBJ2-3|-|-|TRBV20-1
TGCAGTGCTAGAGTAGGAACAGATACGCAGTATTTT
CSARVGTDTQYF
>TRBJ2-3|TRBD2|-|TRBV20-1
TGCAGTGCTAGAGGGATTACGGGGGGTCTGGCAGATACGCAGTATTTT
CSARGITGGLADTQYF
>TRBJ2-4|-|-|TRBV27
TGTGCCAGCAGTTTATCGTACGGCAGGGCCATTCAGTACTTC
CASSLSYGRAIQYF
>TRBJ1-2|-|-|TRBV29-1
TGCAGCGCCTCACCTCCTTCAGGGGCTAGGGGCGGCTACACCTTC
CSASPPSGARGGYTF
>TRBJ1-6|TRBD1|-|TRBV2
TGTGCCAGCACCCGGGACAGGGGTTATAATTCACCCCTCCACTTT
CASTRDRGYNSPLHF
>TRBJ1-2|TRBD1|-|TRBV5-1
TGCGCCAGCAGCTTGAACGGTGATACAGGGGGGAACTATGGCTACACCTTC
CASSLNGDTGGNYGYTF
>TRBJ2-1|-|-|TRBV4-3
TGCGCCAGCAGCCAAGCATCGGGACCCCTTAACAATGAGCAGTTCTTC
CASSQASGPLNNEQFF
>TRBJ1-1|TRBD1|-|TRBV29-1
TGCAGCGAAACAGGGGACAGGGGGGCTGAAGCTTTCTTT
CSETGDRGAEAFF
>TRBJ2-6|TRBD2|-|TRBV6-2/TRBV6-3
TGTGCACTTTGGGAGGGTTCTGGGGCCAACGTCCTGACTTTC
CALWEGSGANVLTF
>TRBJ2-7|TRBD2|-|TRBV14
TGTGCCAGCAGCCAAAAGCGGGGACTAGCGGACCAGTACTTC
CASSQKRGLADQYF
>TRBJ2-2|TRBD2|-|TRBV12-3/TRBV12-4
TGTGCCAGCAGATTTCGGGGGGTAGCGGGGCCCTCGGACACCGGGGAGCTGTTTTTT
CASRFRGVAGPSDTGELFF
>TRBJ1-4|TRBD1|-|TRBV4-1
TGCGCCAGCAGCCAAGGGTCAGGGGGTAATGAAAAACTGTTTTTT
CASSQGSGGNEKLFF
>TRBJ1-1|-|once|TRBV6-5
TGTGCCAGCAGTTCATTCGCACAGTCTGAAGCTTTCTTT
CASSSFAQSEAFF
>TRBJ2-2|TRBD1|-|TRBV5-1
TGCGCCAGCATGGGGACAGGGAACACCGGGGAGCTGTTTTTT
CASMGTGNTGELFF
>TRBJ2-6|-|-|TRBV12-3/TRBV12-4
TGTGCCAGCAGTCACGGGACCTCTAACTCTGGGGCCAACGTCCTGACTTTC
CASSHGTSNSGANVLTF
>TRBJ2-5|-|-|TRBV7-2
TGTGCCAGCAGCTTAGCGGGGAGACAAGAGACCCAGTACTTC
CASSLAGRQETQYF
>TRBJ1-1|-|-|TRBV9
TGTGCCAGCAGCGTCTCGGTGGTGAACACTGAAGCTTTCTTT
CASSVSVVNTEAFF
>TRBJ2-3|-|-|TRBV11-2
TGTGCCAGCAGCTCGTTGTCGGGACGCACAGATACGCAGTATTTT
CASSSLSGRTDTQYF
>TRBJ2-2|TRBD1|-|TRBV20-1
TGCAGTGCTCTGGACAGGGAGAACACCGGGGAGCTGTTTTTT
CSALDRENTGELFF